One sample yielded the 24 T cell receptor beta chains listed below, sequenced in a study of blood T cell repertoires in COVID-19. Method: immunoSEQ multiplex PCR; TCRdb's copy keeps in-frame clones and lacks some. This sample has 93,000 or so clones; about 80% occur once, and the top ten carry 10% to 15%. The specimen sequenced was peripheral blood. These TCRs come from a human donor in a cohort sampled during active or convalescent COVID-19.

CDR3 DNA: TGTGCCAGCAGGCCGGGACTCAAGAACACCGGGGAGCTGTTTTTT. Protein: CASRPGLKNTGELFF. V and J are TRBV6-5 and TRBJ2-2, with TRBD2 as a possible D gene (6 bases). The CDR3 totals 15 residues. The ends were cut back, 6 bases at V and 1 base at J, with 12 bases in the middle. CDR1 is MNHEY and CDR2 is SVGAGI in the germline V gene.

This rearrangement joins TRBV19 to TRBJ1-4, with TRBD1 matching over 10 bases. CDR1 LNHDA and CDR2 SQIVND come from the germline V gene (reference sequence). CDR3 length: 16 residues. V gave up 4 bases and J gave up 3 bases; unmatched junction bases: 5. This chain's CDR3 is CASSRTGGLPNEKLFF. The DNA of the CDR3 is TGTGCCAGTAGTAGGACAGGGGGACTTCCTAATGAAAAACTGTTTTTT.

This chain joins TRBV9 and TRBJ1-5, with D unclear. Trimming pared 0 bases from V and 0 bases from J, leaving 10 bases between. The CDR3 sequence is 16 residues long. The germline V gene has CDR1 SGDLS and CDR2 YYNGEE. The CDR3 protein is CASSVGGRDSNQPQHF. CDR3 bases: TGTGCCAGCAGCGTAGGTGGGAGGGATAGCAATCAGCCCCAGCATTTT.

The CDR3 DNA is TGTGCCAGTAGTATCCTGAACAGGGGAGGCACTGAAGCTTTCTTT. Encoded protein: CASSILNRGGTEAFF. The gene calls are TRBV19 and TRBJ1-1, with 7 positions matching TRBD1. There are 15 residues in the CDR3. Germline V gene sequence: CDR1 LNHDA, CDR2 SQIVND (reference sequence). The V and J ends lost 3 bases and 4 bases, in that order; junction bases with no gene match: 8.

This rearrangement joins TRBV7-3 to TRBJ1-3; no firm D call. V shed 5 bases and J shed 0 bases, with 14 bases lying between them. The CDR3 runs 16 residues. Germline assignment: CDR1 SGHTA and CDR2 FQGTGA. CDR3 amino acids: CASSPVRPSSGNTIYF. The CDR3 region has the DNA TGTGCCAGCAGCCCAGTCCGCCCCAGCTCTGGAAACACCATATATTTT.

This chain connects TRBV15 to TRBJ2-1; D call uncertain. Trimming removed 0 bases from V and 4 bases from J, with 13 bases in between. There are 16 residues in the CDR3. Per the germline V gene, CDR1 is LNHNV and CDR2 is YYDKDF (reference sequence). CDR3 nucleotide sequence: TGTGCCACCAGCAGAGATGGTCAGATTCAATACAATGAGCAGTTCTTC. Its translation: CATSRDGQIQYNEQFF.

The chain couples TRBV7-2 to TRBJ1-2; D is perhaps TRBD1 (5 bases). CDR1 and CDR2 from the germline V gene are SGHTA and FQGNSA. V was cut by 5 bases and J by 1 base, with 17 bases left in between. The CDR3 has 16 residues. CDR3 amino acids: CASSPRAGRINYGYTF. CDR3 DNA sequence: TGTGCCAGCAGCCCTAGGGCAGGGCGGATTAACTATGGCTACACCTTC.

The gene calls are TRBV3-1 (or the pseudogene TRBV3-2) and TRBJ2-6; D is possibly TRBD1 (6 bases). CDR3 length equals 19 residues. The ends were cut back, 1 base at V and 4 bases at J, with 20 bases in the middle. CDR1 and CDR2 from the germline V gene are LGHDT and YNNKEL (reference sequence). As DNA, the CDR3 is TGTGCCAGCAGCCAAGGAGGGCAGGGGCCTTCTTCGGGGGCCAACGTCCTGACTTTC. Protein sequence: CASSQGGQGPSSGANVLTF.

This chain joins TRBV7-9 and TRBJ2-2, with TRBD2 as a possible D gene (5 bases). The germline V gene encodes CDR1 SEHNR and CDR2 FQNEAQ (reference sequence). The CDR3 covers 13 residues. V was pared by 6 bases and J by 7 bases, with 12 bases between. CDR3 loop: CASRVSGYGELFF. CDR3 in DNA: TGTGCCAGCAGGGTTTCGGGGTACGGGGAGCTGTTTTTT.

The J gene is TRBJ2-3, the V gene TRBV12-5; TRBD1 matches at 8 bases. Per the germline V gene, CDR1 is LGHNT and CDR2 is FRNRAP. V was clipped by 5 bases and J by 4 bases; unmatched bases: 5. The CDR3 has 14 amino acids. CDR3 nucleotide sequence: TGTGCTAGTGGTCCCGGGACAGGCCCAGATACGCAGTATTTT. Residues: CASGPGTGPDTQYF.

CDR3 nucleotide sequence: TGTGCCAGAGGGGAAGGGGGTTTTAGCAATCAGCCCCAGCATTTT. It encodes CARGEGGFSNQPQHF. The chain recombines TRBV11-3 with TRBJ1-5, with D tentatively TRBD1 (6 bases). Germline V lookup: CDR1 SGHNT, CDR2 YENEEA. This CDR3 spans 15 amino acids. Trimming stripped 9 bases from V and 0 bases from J, with 15 bases between.

This clone was observed a single time. V and J are TRBV10-3 and TRBJ1-1; D is perhaps TRBD1 (5 bases). The CDR3 consists of 15 residues. V was clipped by 0 bases and J by 4 bases, with 12 bases between them. Germline assignment: CDR1 ENHRY and CDR2 SYGVKD. The CDR3 loop reads CAISESAGWFTEAFF. CDR3 DNA sequence: TGTGCCATCAGTGAGTCTGCAGGGTGGTTCACTGAAGCTTTCTTT.

Comment on this clone: The sample carries other DNA sequences with the same CDR3. The rearrangement joins TRBV19 to TRBJ2-5; the match to TRBD2 covers 8 bases. The CDR3 runs 13 residues. Unmatched junction bases numbered 2, after V lost 3 bases and J lost 5 bases. CDR1 and CDR2 from the germline V gene are LNHDA and SQIVND (reference sequence). CDR3 nucleotides: TGTGCCAGTAGTATCGGGGGGGAGGAGACCCAGTACTTC. This codes for CASSIGGEETQYF.

In its sample, this clone was seen once. The V gene is TRBV30, the J gene TRBJ1-3; D gene uncertain. This CDR3 spans 12 amino acids. The germline CDR1 and CDR2 sequences are GTSNPN and SVGIG (reference sequence). V lost 2 bases and J 5 bases, leaving 7 bases between the germline ends. This CDR3 is CAWSYSRNTIYF. In DNA form, the CDR3 reads TGTGCCTGGAGTTATTCCCGAAACACCATATATTTT.

This chain joins TRBV5-4 and TRBJ1-1, with TRBD1 as a possible D gene (5 bases). The CDR3 length is 14 residues. The germline V and J ends were trimmed by 0 bases and 5 bases, with 11 bases remaining between them. Germline CDR1 reads SGHNT; CDR2 reads YYREEE (reference sequence). CDR3: CASSLAYGGTEAFF. The CDR3 DNA is TGTGCCAGCAGCTTGGCCTACGGGGGAACTGAAGCTTTCTTT.

The rearrangement links TRBV27 to TRBJ2-2, with 8 bases lining up with TRBD1. CDR1 and CDR2 from the germline V gene are MNHEY and SMNVEV (reference sequence). J lost 3 bases, V lost 5 bases, and 8 bases had no gene match. The CDR3 loop spans 16 amino acids. The CDR3 here is CASSTGLDRDTGELFF. CDR3 nucleotides: TGTGCCAGCAGTACCGGTCTGGACAGGGACACCGGGGAGCTGTTTTTT.

The chain recombines TRBV15 with TRBJ2-7, with 9 bases identical to TRBD1. Germline CDR1 reads LNHNV; CDR2 reads YYDKDF (reference sequence). The CDR3 covers 16 residues. The V and J ends lost 2 bases and 5 bases, in that order; junction bases with no gene match: 10. In DNA, the CDR3 is TGTGCCACCAGCAGATCGAGGGGACAGGGAGGCGACGAGCAGTACTTC. Its translation: CATSRSRGQGGDEQYF.

CDR3 nucleotide sequence: TGTGCCAGCAGCCCGGGGACTAGCGGGGGGCAAGAGACCCAGTACTTC. This encodes CASSPGTSGGQETQYF. The rearrangement links TRBV11-3 to TRBJ2-5; 15 bases match TRBD2. The CDR3 is 16 residues long. Germline V lookup: CDR1 SGHNT, CDR2 YENEEA. J lost 2 bases, V lost 5 bases, and 3 bases had no gene match. Supplemented by reference TRBV11-3 and TRBJ2-5, the full variable domain reads EAGVVQSPRYKIIEKKQPVAFWCNPISGHNTLYWYLQNLGQGPELLIRYENEEAVDDSQLPKDRFSAERLKGVDSTLKIQPAELGDSAVYLCASSPGTSGGQETQYFGPGTRLLVL.

This chain uses TRBV7-9 with TRBJ2-1, with TRBD2 matching 9 bases. The CDR3 extends over 16 amino acids. The V and J ends lost 5 bases and 7 bases, in that order; junction bases with no gene match: 12. Germline V gives CDR1 SEHNR, CDR2 FQNEAQ (reference sequence). CDR3 DNA: TGTGCCAGCAGCCCGTTTAGCGGGGGCCGGTTGAATGAGCAGTTCTTC. It yields the protein CASSPFSGGRLNEQFF.

On this clone itself: The identical CDR3 is also encoded by other nucleotide sequences in the sample. This chain connects TRBV6-5 to TRBJ2-7; tentatively, D is TRBD2 (6 bases). CDR1 and CDR2 (germline): MNHEY, SVGAGI. Trimming left V 6 bases short and J 5 bases short, with 11 bases between. CDR3 length equals 12 residues. DNA of the CDR3: TGTGCCAGCAGCCCAAGGAGGGACGAGCAGTACTTC. Protein: CASSPRRDEQYF.

The CDR3 DNA is TGTGCCAGCAGCTCCATAGCGGGGGTGACAGATACGCAGTATTTT. Protein: CASSSIAGVTDTQYF. The rearrangement uses TRBV7-3 and TRBJ2-3, with 9 bases fitting TRBD2. Germline V gene lookup returns CDR1 SGHTA and CDR2 FQGTGA. This CDR3 has 15 amino acids. J lost 3 bases, V lost 4 bases, and 5 bases had no gene match.

This chain uses TRBV4-2 with TRBJ1-6, with 8 bases identical to TRBD1. The CDR3 is 16 amino acids. CDR1 is LGHNA, CDR2 YNFKEQ, per germline. After removal of 0 bases from V and 6 bases from J, the junction contained 4 bases not matched to a gene. CDR3 sequence: CASSQEGRGRNSPLHF. The CDR3 DNA reads TGTGCCAGCAGCCAAGAGGGCAGGGGGCGTAATTCACCCCTCCACTTT.

This chain links TRBV5-6 with TRBJ2-5, with TRBD1 matching 8 bases. The V and J ends lost 3 bases and 5 bases, in that order; junction bases with no gene match: 9. The CDR3 runs to 15 residues. CDR1 is SGHDT and CDR2 is YYEEEE in the germline V gene. CDR3 bases: TGTGCCAGCAGCTCCACCGGGACAGGAGGCGAGACCCAGTACTTC. This encodes CASSSTGTGGETQYF.

The chain joins TRBV15 to TRBJ1-6, with D tentatively TRBD1 (6 bases). CDR3 length: 13 amino acids. V was shortened by 8 bases and J by 3 bases, with 8 bases between the two germline ends. The germline CDR1 and CDR2 sequences are LNHNV and YYDKDF (reference sequence). This CDR3 is CATHRDYNSPLHF. The CDR3 DNA reads as TGTGCCACCCACAGGGACTATAATTCACCCCTCCACTTT. The whole variable domain, filled in from reference TRBV15 and TRBJ1-6, reads DAMVIQNPRYQVTQFGKPVTLSCSQTLNHNVMYWYQQKSSQAPKLLFHYYDKDFNNEADTPDNFQSRRPNTSFCFLDIRSPGLGDTAMYLCATHRDYNSPLHFGNGTRLTVT.